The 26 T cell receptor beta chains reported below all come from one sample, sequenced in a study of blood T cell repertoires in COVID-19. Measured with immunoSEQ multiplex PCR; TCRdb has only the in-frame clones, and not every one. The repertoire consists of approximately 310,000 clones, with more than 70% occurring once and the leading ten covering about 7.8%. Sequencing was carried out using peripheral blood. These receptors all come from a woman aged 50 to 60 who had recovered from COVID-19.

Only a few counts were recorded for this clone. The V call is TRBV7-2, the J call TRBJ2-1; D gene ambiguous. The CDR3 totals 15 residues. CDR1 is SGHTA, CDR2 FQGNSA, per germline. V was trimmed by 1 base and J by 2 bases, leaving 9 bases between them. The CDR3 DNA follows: TGTGCCAGCAGCTTAGGCCAGGTCACCTACAATGAGCAGTTCTTC. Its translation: CASSLGQVTYNEQFF.

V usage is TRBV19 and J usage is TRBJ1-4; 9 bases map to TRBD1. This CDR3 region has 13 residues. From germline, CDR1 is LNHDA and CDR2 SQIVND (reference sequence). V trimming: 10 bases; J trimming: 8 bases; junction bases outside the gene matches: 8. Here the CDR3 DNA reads TGTGCCACCCTGGGACAGGGTGGCGAAAAACTGTTTTTT. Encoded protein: CATLGQGGEKLFF.

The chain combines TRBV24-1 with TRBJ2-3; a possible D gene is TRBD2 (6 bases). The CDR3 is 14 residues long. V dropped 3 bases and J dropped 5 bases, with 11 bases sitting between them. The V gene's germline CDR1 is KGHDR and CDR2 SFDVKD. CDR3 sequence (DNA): TGTGCCACCAGTGATCAGGGCGGGGAAGATACGCAGTATTTT. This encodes CATSDQGGEDTQYF.

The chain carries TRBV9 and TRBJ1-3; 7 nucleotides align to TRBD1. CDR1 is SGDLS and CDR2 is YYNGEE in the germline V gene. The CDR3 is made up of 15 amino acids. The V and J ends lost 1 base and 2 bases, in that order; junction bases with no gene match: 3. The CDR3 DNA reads TGTGCCAGCAGCGTAACCAGGGGGGCTGGAAACACCATATATTTT. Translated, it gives CASSVTRGAGNTIYF. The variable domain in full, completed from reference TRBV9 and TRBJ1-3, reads DSGVTQTPKHLITATGQRVTLRCSPRSGDLSVYWYQQSLDQGLQFLIQYYNGEERAKGNILERFSAQQFPDLHSELNLSSLELGDSALYFCASSVTRGAGNTIYFGEGSWLTVV.

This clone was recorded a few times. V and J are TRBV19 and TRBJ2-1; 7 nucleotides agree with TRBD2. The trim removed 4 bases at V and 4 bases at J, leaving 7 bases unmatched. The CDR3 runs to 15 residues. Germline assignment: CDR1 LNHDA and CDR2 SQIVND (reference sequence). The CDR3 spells CASSKASGSYNEQFF. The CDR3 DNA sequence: TGTGCCAGTAGTAAGGCTAGCGGCTCATACAATGAGCAGTTCTTC.

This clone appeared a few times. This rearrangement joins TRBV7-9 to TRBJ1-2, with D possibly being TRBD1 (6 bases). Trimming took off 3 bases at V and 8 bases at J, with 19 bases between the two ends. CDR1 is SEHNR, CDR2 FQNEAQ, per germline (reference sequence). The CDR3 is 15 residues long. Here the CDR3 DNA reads TGTGCCAGCAGCTTTGGACAGCCCCTCCTAGGGGGCTACACCTTC. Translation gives CASSFGQPLLGGYTF.

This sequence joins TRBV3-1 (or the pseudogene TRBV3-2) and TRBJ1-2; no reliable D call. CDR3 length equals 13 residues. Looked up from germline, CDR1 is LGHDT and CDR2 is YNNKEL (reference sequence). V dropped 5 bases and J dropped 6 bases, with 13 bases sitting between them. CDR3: CASSSPGRNGYTF. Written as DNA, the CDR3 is TGTGCCAGCAGCAGCCCCGGGAGAAATGGCTACACCTTC.

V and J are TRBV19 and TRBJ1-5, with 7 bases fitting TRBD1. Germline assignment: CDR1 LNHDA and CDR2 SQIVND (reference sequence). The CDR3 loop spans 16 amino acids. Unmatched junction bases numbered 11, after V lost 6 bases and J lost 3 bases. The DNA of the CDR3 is TGTGCCAGTAGCGCATCGACAGGGTTTTTCAATCAGCCCCAGCATTTT. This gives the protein CASSASTGFFNQPQHF.

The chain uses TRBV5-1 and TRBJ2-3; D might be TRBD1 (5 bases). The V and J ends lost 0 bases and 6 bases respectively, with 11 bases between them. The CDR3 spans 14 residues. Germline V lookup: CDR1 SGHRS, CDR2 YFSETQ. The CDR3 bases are TGCGCCAGCAGCTTGGGGCAGGGTGGGGATACGCAGTATTTT. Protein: CASSLGQGGDTQYF.

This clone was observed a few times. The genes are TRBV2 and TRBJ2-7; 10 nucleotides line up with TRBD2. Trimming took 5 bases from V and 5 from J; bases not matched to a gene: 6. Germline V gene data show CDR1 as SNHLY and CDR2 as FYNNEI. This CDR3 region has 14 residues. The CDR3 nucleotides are TGTGCCAGCAGTTCACTAGCGGGACGTGACGAGCAGTACTTC. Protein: CASSSLAGRDEQYF.

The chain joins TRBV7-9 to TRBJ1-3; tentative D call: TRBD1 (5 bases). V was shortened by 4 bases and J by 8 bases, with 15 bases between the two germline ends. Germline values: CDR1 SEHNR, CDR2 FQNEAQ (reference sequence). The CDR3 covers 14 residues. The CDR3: CASSSGDYGDTIYF. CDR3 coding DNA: TGTGCCAGCAGCTCGGGGGACTACGGGGACACCATATATTTT. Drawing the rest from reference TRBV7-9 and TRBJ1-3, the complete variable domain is DTGVSQNPRHKITKRGQNVTFRCDPISEHNRLYWYRQTLGQGPEFLTYFQNEAQLEKSRLLSDRFSAERPKGSFSTLEIQRTEQGDSAMYLCASSSGDYGDTIYFGEGSWLTVV.

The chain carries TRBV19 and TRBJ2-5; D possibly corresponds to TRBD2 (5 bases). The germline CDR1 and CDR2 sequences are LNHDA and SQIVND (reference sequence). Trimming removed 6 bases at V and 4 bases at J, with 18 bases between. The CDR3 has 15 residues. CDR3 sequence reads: CASRPDGRAGETQYF. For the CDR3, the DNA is TGTGCCAGTAGGCCCGACGGCCGGGCGGGAGAGACCCAGTACTTC.

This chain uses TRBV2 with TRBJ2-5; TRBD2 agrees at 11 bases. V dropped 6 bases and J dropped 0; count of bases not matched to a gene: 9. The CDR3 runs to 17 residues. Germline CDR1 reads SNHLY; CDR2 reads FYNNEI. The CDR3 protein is CASSGLAGLQYQETQYF. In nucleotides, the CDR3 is TGTGCCAGCAGCGGACTAGCGGGTCTACAATACCAAGAGACCCAGTACTTC.

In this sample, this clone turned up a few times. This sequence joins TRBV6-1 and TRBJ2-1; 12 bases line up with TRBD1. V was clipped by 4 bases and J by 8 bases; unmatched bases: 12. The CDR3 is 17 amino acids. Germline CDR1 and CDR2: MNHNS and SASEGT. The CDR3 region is CASSGRVRDRGLHEQFF. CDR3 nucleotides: TGTGCCAGCAGTGGCCGAGTCCGGGACAGGGGGCTTCATGAGCAGTTCTTC.

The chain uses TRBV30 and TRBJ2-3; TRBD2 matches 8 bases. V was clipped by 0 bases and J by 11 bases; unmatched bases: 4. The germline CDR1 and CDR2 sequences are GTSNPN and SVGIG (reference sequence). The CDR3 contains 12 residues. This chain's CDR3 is CAWSVRLAGQYF. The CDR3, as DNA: TGTGCCTGGAGTGTACGGCTAGCGGGGCAGTATTTT.

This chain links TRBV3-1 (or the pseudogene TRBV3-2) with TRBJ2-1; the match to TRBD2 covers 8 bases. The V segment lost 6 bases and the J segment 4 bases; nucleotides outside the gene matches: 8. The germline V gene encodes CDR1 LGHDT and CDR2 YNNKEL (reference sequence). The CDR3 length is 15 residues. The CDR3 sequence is CASSPLAGSYNEQFF. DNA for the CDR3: TGTGCCAGCAGTCCCTTAGCGGGGAGTTACAATGAGCAGTTCTTC.

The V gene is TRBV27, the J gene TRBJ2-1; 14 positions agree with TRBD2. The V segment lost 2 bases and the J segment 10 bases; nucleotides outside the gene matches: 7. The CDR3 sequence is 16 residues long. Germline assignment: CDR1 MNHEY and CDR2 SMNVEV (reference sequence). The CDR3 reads CASSLQTSGGALEQFF. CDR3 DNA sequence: TGTGCCAGCAGTTTACAGACTAGCGGGGGGGCCTTGGAGCAGTTCTTC.

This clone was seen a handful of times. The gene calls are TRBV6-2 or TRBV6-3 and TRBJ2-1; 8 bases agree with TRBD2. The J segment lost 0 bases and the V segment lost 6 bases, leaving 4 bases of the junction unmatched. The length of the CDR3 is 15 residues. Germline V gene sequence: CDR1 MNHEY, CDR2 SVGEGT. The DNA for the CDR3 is TGTGCCAGCAGCCGGGGGGGCAGCTCCTACAATGAGCAGTTCTTC. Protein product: CASSRGGSSYNEQFF.

As DNA, the CDR3 is TGTGCCAGCAGCGGACAATACTACAATGAGCAGTTCTTC. It yields the protein CASSGQYYNEQFF. V is TRBV6-5 and J is TRBJ2-1, with D possibly matching TRBD1 (5 bases). Trimming removed 6 bases from V and 3 bases from J, with 9 bases in between. This CDR3 spans 13 amino acids. Germline CDR1 MNHEY, CDR2 SVGAGI.

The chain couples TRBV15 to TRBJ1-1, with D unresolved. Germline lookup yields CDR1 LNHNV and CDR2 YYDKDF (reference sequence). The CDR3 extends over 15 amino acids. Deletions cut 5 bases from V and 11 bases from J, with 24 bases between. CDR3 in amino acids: CATSAQEELLLRAFF. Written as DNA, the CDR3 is TGTGCCACCAGCGCCCAGGAGGAACTTCTCTTGAGGGCTTTCTTT.

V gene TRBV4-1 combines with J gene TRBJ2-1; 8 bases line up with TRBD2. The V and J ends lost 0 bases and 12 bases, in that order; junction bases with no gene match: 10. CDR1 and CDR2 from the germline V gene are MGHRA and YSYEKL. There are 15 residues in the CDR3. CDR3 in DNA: TGCGCCAGCAGCCAAGATTTTGCGGGAGGTAGGGGGCAGTTCTTC. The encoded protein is CASSQDFAGGRGQFF.

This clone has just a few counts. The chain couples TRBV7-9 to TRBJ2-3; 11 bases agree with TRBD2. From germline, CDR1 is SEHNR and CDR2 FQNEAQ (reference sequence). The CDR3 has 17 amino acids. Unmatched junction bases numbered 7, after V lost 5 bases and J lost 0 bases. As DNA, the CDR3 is TGTGCCAGCAGCCACAGAAGGACTAGCGGGAGCACAGATACGCAGTATTTT. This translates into CASSHRRTSGSTDTQYF.

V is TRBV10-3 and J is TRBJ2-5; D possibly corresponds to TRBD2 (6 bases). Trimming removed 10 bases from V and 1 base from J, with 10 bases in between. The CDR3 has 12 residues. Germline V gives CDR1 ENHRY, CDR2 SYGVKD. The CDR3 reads CATGTVQETQYF. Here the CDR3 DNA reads TGTGCCACGGGGACTGTCCAAGAGACCCAGTACTTC.

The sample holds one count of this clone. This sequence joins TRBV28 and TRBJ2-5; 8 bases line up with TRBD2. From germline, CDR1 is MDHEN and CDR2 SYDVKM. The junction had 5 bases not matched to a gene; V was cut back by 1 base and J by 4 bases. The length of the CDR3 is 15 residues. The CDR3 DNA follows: TGTGCCAGCAGTTTATCCCGGGGGGGAGCAGAGACCCAGTACTTC. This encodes CASSLSRGGAETQYF.

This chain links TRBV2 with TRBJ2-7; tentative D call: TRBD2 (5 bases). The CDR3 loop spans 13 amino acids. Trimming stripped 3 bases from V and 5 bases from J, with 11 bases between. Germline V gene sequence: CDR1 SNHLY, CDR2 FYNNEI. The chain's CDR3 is CASSDGAVDEQYF. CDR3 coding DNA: TGTGCCAGCAGTGACGGAGCGGTGGACGAGCAGTACTTC.

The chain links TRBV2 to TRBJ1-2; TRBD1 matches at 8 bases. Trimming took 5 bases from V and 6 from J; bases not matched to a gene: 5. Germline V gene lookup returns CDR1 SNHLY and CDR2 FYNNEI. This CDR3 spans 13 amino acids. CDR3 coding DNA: TGTGCCAGCAGTTTGGACAGGGTAGATGGCTACACCTTC. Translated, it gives CASSLDRVDGYTF.